This T cell receptor (beta chain) was captured in a study of fetal regulatory T cell absence and autoimmunity. Study background: Without clinical diabetes, IPEX patients showed exocrine pancreas autoimmunity.

Study-wide results and caveats: Pancreas and cord blood did not differ much in TRB family usage. Oligoclonal TCR enrichment in pancreas over cord blood reached over 80-fold for some clones.

For this clone: Its antigen is currently unknown.

Trimming shortened V by 0 bases and J by 6 bases, and 12 bases separated the two germline ends. From germline, CDR1 is LNHNV and CDR2 YYDKDF (reference sequence). The CDR3 loop spans 15 amino acids. This was a survey-level run. Generated by immunoSEQ multiplex PCR, the TCRdb table keeps only in-frame clones and is missing some. The table has roughly 95,000 clones, 55% to 75% seen once. The chain is built from TRBV15 and TRBJ2-1; D is possibly TRBD2 (5 bases). The receptor comes from a male donor with IPEX syndrome. The sample taken for sequencing was pancreas tissue. CDR3 nucleotides: TGTGCCACCAGCAGAGATCGCGCTAGCTCCAATGAGCAGTTCTTC. Translation gives CATSRDRASSNEQFF. Full variable domain (remainder filled in from reference TRBV15 and TRBJ2-1): DAMVIQNPRYQVTQFGKPVTLSCSQTLNHNVMYWYQQKSSQAPKLLFHYYDKDFNNEADTPDNFQSRRPNTSFCFLDIRSPGLGDTAMYLCATSRDRASSNEQFFGPGTRLTVL.